This is a list of T cell receptor beta chains from one sample in a study of blood T cell repertoires in COVID-19. TCRdb's table, derived via immunoSEQ multiplex PCR, lists solely in-frame clones and lacks some. This sample yields 150,000 to 200,000 clones, of which around 84% are seen a single time; around 13% belongs to the top ten. Input material: peripheral blood. These receptors originate from a woman aged 70-85 years with COVID-19, enrolled during active disease. The CDR3 runs from the conserved cysteine through the conserved F or W. D genes are given only for firm matches. Not every row has a clone size; where given, it reads once, few, many or a size class.

>NA|TRBJ2-3|TRBD1|TRBV15
CATSRELQGATDTQYF
TGTGCCACCAGCAGAGAGCTTCAGGGGGCTACAGATACGCAGTATTTT
>NA|TRBJ2-7|TRBD2|TRBV20-1
CSASPILAEPGEQYF
TGCAGTGCTAGTCCCATACTAGCGGAGCCGGGCGAGCAGTACTTC
>NA|TRBJ2-7|NA|TRBV29-1
CSAAAGYSYEQYF
TGCAGCGCCGCCGCCGGGTACTCCTACGAGCAGTACTTC
>NA|TRBJ1-6|NA|TRBV5-1
CASRVTLLDNSPLHF
TGCGCCAGCCGCGTCACTCTACTGGATAATTCACCCCTCCACTTT
>NA|TRBJ2-2|TRBD2|TRBV28
CATTRGGAYGELFF
TGTGCCACCACCCGGGGGGGCGCGTACGGGGAGCTGTTTTTT
>NA|TRBJ1-5|TRBD1|TRBV6-5
CASSHSGGDQPQHF
TGTGCCAGCAGTCACTCAGGGGGCGATCAGCCCCAGCATTTT
>NA|TRBJ1-1|NA|TRBV5-4
CASSPTGNTEAFF
TGTGCCAGCAGCCCCACGGGGAACACTGAAGCTTTCTTT
>NA|TRBJ2-2|NA|TRBV27
CASSRKPRATGELFF
TGTGCCAGCAGTCGCAAGCCGAGGGCCACCGGGGAGCTGTTTTTT
>NA|TRBJ2-5|NA|TRBV20-1
CSAVQETQYF
TGCAGTGCCGTTCAAGAGACCCAGTACTTC
>NA|TRBJ1-1|NA|TRBV19
CASNFAGTPTEAFF
TGTGCCAGTAATTTTGCCGGGACACCGACTGAAGCTTTCTTT
>NA|TRBJ1-5|NA|TRBV20-1
CSASEGGNQPQHF
TGCAGTGCTAGTGAGGGAGGCAATCAGCCCCAGCATTTT
>NA|TRBJ1-1|TRBD1|TRBV25-1
CASSAGQGAQAFF
TGTGCCAGCAGTGCCGGACAGGGGGCGCAAGCTTTCTTT
>NA|TRBJ2-1|TRBD2|TRBV6-5
CASTTSGGVSNEQFF
TGTGCCAGCACCACCTCGGGGGGTGTCAGCAATGAGCAGTTCTTC
>NA|TRBJ1-5|TRBD1|TRBV30
CAWSGQGGSNQPQHF
TGTGCCTGGAGTGGACAGGGTGGGAGCAATCAGCCCCAGCATTTT
>NA|TRBJ1-1|TRBD1|TRBV5-1
CASSGGQGRYTEAFF
TGCGCCAGCAGCGGGGGACAGGGGCGGTACACTGAAGCTTTCTTT
>once|TRBJ2-3|TRBD2|TRBV4-1
CASSQDPGRGVDTQYF
TGCGCCAGCAGCCAAGATCCCGGGAGGGGAGTAGATACGCAGTATTTT
>NA|TRBJ1-2|NA|TRBV11-2
CASSLDRTAVLF
TGTGCCAGCAGCTTAGATCGGACAGCCGTCCTCTTC
>few|TRBJ2-1|TRBD2|TRBV12-3/TRBV12-4
CASSFGRGDEQFF
TGTGCCAGCAGTTTCGGGAGGGGCGATGAGCAGTTCTTC
>NA|TRBJ1-1|TRBD1|TRBV5-5
CASSRSIRTGTNTEAFF
TGTGCCAGCAGCCGCTCTATCCGGACAGGGACGAACACTGAAGCTTTCTTT
>NA|TRBJ2-3|NA|TRBV4-1
CASSIEASTDTQYF
TGCGCCAGCAGCATCGAGGCTAGCACAGATACGCAGTATTTT
>NA|TRBJ1-3|NA|TRBV4-1
CASSHQGPGNTIYF
TGCGCCAGCAGCCATCAGGGTCCCGGAAACACCATATATTTT
>NA|TRBJ1-2|TRBD1|TRBV18
CASSPTGANYGYTF
TGTGCCAGCTCACCGACAGGGGCTAACTATGGCTACACCTTC
>NA|TRBJ2-1|TRBD2|TRBV19
CASTSPGGSNEQFF
TGTGCCAGTACTTCCCCGGGGGGTAGTAATGAGCAGTTCTTC
>NA|TRBJ1-1|TRBD1|TRBV18
CASSQDRGNTEAFF
TGTGCCAGCTCACAGGACAGGGGGAACACTGAAGCTTTCTTT
>NA|TRBJ2-5|NA|TRBV11-3
CASSLVFGRQETQYF
TGTGCCAGCAGCTTAGTTTTCGGGAGACAAGAGACCCAGTACTTC
>NA|TRBJ1-2|TRBD1|TRBV28
CASSTRTGTLDYTF
TGTGCCAGCAGTACTCGGACAGGGACCCTTGACTACACCTTC
>NA|TRBJ2-1|TRBD2|TRBV5-1
CASSLGTRLDNEQFF
TGCGCCAGCAGCTTGGGGACTAGGCTCGATAATGAGCAGTTCTTC
>NA|TRBJ1-5|NA|TRBV29-1
CSAQTGRNQPQHF
TGCAGCGCCCAGACGGGGAGGAATCAGCCCCAGCATTTT
>NA|TRBJ2-2|NA|TRBV2
CASNERRIAGELFF
TGTGCCAGCAACGAGAGGAGGATCGCCGGGGAGCTGTTTTTT
>NA|TRBJ2-2|TRBD1|TRBV3-1/TRBV3-2
CASSQRSGGNTGELFF
TGTGCCAGCAGCCAACGTTCAGGGGGTAACACCGGGGAGCTGTTTTTT
>NA|TRBJ2-5|TRBD1|TRBV19
CASGQGAKYF
TGTGCCAGTGGACAGGGAGCCAAGTACTTC
>few|TRBJ1-6|TRBD1|TRBV2
CASRGQGRQDSPLHF
TGTGCCAGCAGAGGACAGGGGCGCCAAGATTCACCCCTCCACTTT